The entry below gives a single T cell receptor (beta chain) sequence along with its context. The sample is drawn from a study of blood T cell repertoires in COVID-19. Looking at the study overall: The origin of the acute and convalescent COVID-19 samples was the United States, Italy and Spain.

Germline loops: CDR1 SGHRS, CDR2 YFSETQ. The CDR3 runs 15 residues. The germline V and J ends were trimmed by 1 base and 2 bases, with 7 bases remaining between them. The method was immunoSEQ multiplex PCR; TCRdb's version includes in-frame clones alone and lacks a portion of them. The sample has about 190,000 clones; around 89% are singletons. The TCR was taken from a man aged 50 to 60 with acute or convalescent COVID-19. Sequenced material: peripheral blood. The gene calls are TRBV5-1 and TRBJ1-6; D remains unclear. The CDR3 here is CASSLSGTYNSPLHF. The CDR3 nucleotides read TGCGCCAGCAGCTTGTCGGGGACCTATAATTCACCCCTCCACTTT.